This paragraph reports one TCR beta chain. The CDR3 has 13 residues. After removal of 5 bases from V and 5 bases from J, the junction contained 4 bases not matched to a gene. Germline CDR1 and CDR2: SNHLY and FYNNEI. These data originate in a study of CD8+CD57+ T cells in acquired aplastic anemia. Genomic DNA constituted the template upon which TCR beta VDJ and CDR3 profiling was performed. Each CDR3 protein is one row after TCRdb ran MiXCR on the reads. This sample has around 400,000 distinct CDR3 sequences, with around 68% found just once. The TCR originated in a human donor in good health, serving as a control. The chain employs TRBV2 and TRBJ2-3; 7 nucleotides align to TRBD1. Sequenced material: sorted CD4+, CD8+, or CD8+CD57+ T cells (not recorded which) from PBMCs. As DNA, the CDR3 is TGTGCCAGCAGTTCGGCAGGGGGAGATACGCAGTATTTT. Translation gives CASSSAGGDTQYF.